The sequence of this T cell receptor beta chain was determined in a study of long-term antiretroviral therapy in people with HIV (dated by TCRdb to between 2021 and 2024). Study-level background: The earliest samples were collected approximately a decade before the 2015 WHO recommendation for immediate ART, a period when ART was typically delayed until CD4 counts fell. No cross-contamination during QIAcube processing turned up in test extractions that ran a monoclonal T-cell line alongside 33 polyclonal samples. Whether ART initiation and durable HIV suppression were associated with changes in peripheral blood TRB repertoire composition and diversity was tested in a retrospective serial study. From some 30 adults with confirmed HIV infection, the cohort provided 150 to 200 cryopreserved PBMC samples, gathered serially across a mean of around six years (range 1-12). Among the 25 to 35 participants with HIV, ten to eleven were female.

Broader findings and caveats from the paper: Compared with controls, HIV repertoires had narrower CDR3 length ranges, and the network structure pointed to an antigen-experienced repertoire that shifted only slightly toward naive after ART. The repertoire was dominated across all time points by expanded TRB clones identified before ART initiation, although this dominance was seen to fluctuate and to decrease in many PLHIV after ART. Inferences about post-ART repertoire changes were limited because no data were available on ART adherence, viral resistance or therapy changes. Because cell numbers in pre-ART samples were limited, unsorted PBMC were profiled instead of sorted CD4+ and CD8+ T cells. Limited PBMC availability meant only the TCR beta chain was sequenced, without alpha chain pairing. The samples were dated from about 2004 to 2018, and the ART regimens that were used may be less effective than current ART regimens. Starting ART was linked to a significant rise in TRB diversity, yet even with long-term ART the diversity remained significantly lower than in transplant donor controls.

Between the V and J ends, shortened by 7 bases and 6 bases respectively, the junction contains 10 bases. The germline V gene (reference sequence) gives CDR1 as DFQATT and CDR2 as SNEGSKA. The CDR3 has 11 amino acids, counting the end cysteine and phenylalanine. CDR3 DNA only is kept here, 33 bases in frame from base 1. Points on this clone: Its antigen is still unknown. No qualities accompany the bases; no much larger clone lies one base away.

Participants were included only if at least one PBMC sample before ART initiation and at least two post-ART samples were available. Treatment was received in the United States of America by all participants with HIV. Before DNA extraction, cryopreserved samples of about 0.95-10 million PBMC were thawed and washed. At the time of the earliest PBMC sample, participants with HIV were aged between about 20 and 54 years. Each participant contributed PBMC samples from 1-4 timepoints before ART initiation and 2-8 timepoints after ART initiation, with a median of 7 samples. For every participant, serial HIV viral load, CD4+ T-cell count, ART history and demographic data were obtained. Genomic DNA was extracted from unsorted PBMC with a Qiagen kit on a QIAcube, with processing performed in batches of 12 samples. The immunoSEQ hsTCRB v3.0 assay was used at survey level resolution for TRB variable region sequencing. The target sequencing depth for TRB was about 40,000-50,000 T-cell genomes per sample. Pooled TRB libraries were sequenced on an Illumina MiSeq with a v3 150-cycle kit. Under the source paper's analysis protocol: Repertoire analysis was performed in R inside a reproducible Nextflow workflow that covered QC, data transformation and analysis. LymphoSeq2, an R package for exploring AIRR-Seq data, was used to implement custom analyses. A handful of samples yielding fewer than 5000 total TRB sequences were excluded, leaving around 200 analyzed HIV repertoires. Among the 180 to 200 HIV repertoires that were kept, 59 were collected before ART initiation and over 120 were collected after ART initiation. Repertoires were downsampled to 5000 TRB nucleotide sequences, with summary statistics averaged over 100 downsampling iterations. TRB sequences were retained for analysis only if CDR3 regions of at least seven amino acids were present. Diversity was assessed using a clonality score derived from Shannon entropy and using the Gini coefficient. In the repertoire networks, any two of the top 5000 CDR3 amino acid sequences were connected whenever the two sequences differed by an edit distance of one. Antigen specificity groups and MHC restriction were predicted for TRB CDR3 amino acid sequences with GLIPH2. CDR3 amino acid sequences were matched against VDJdb and McPAS-TCR to flag known CMV, EBV, HIV or tissue antigen associations. Pre-ART, post-ART and control groups were compared with Wilcoxon signed-rank tests and Holm-Bonferroni correction. In TCRdb, the immuneACCESS table is reduced to in-frame sequences with V and J assigned. These tables do not hold every clone; where another copy was compared, an unresolved V gene accounts for under half, and the others remain unexplained. Clonal size and the V and J genes are those of that table, whereas D and trimming came from the DNA. Across this sample there are around 17,000 clones, with around 80% seen only once. The ten biggest clones cover roughly 8% of the sample.

The V and J genes are TRBV20-1 and TRBJ2-4; the D gene cannot be named for sure. Sequenced here: unsorted PBMCs, sampled 0.1 years after starting antiretroviral therapy. The source of this sequence is a man between 18 and 29 years old with HIV. The DNA sequence reads TGCAGTGGCGCCGACTCAAACATTCAGTACTTC. Its amino acids are CSGADSNIQYF.